The subject of this entry is one TCR beta chain. The data belong to a study of shared clonotypes between healthy human individuals. Donors, without exception, were Caucasian adults residing in Nashville, Tennessee. The study used about 100 million PBMCs per unsorted sample for genomic DNA. Several immunoSEQ plates received, in even portions, the genomic DNA of each subset. Unsorted PBMCs provided DNA that was sequenced on ten immunoSEQ deep assay plates. Generated by immunoSEQ multiplex PCR, the TCRdb table keeps only in-frame clones and is missing some. The sample comprises 550,000 to 600,000 clones, roughly four fifths of which are singletons, and approximately 12% rests with the top ten. In germline, CDR1 is SGHVS, CDR2 FQNEAQ. The germline V and J ends were trimmed by 5 bases and 2 bases, with 10 bases remaining between them. The CDR3 has 13 amino acids.

This chain uses TRBV7-8 with TRBJ2-7, with D hard to call. The receptor was derived from a woman between 40 and 50 years old in good health. Some clones in this sample may be carry-over from other donors' samples. Sequenced input: PBMCs. The CDR3 DNA reads as TGTGCCAGCAGCCCTGTTGCTACCTACGAGCAGTACTTC. Translated: CASSPVATYEQYF.